This TCR beta chain originates from a study of early T cells in non-severe SARS-CoV-2 infection (dated by TCRdb to about 2021). Describing the broader study: Because TCR sequencing relied on bulk RNA taken from unsorted whole blood, pairing of alpha and beta chains was not possible.

This clonotype was detected only a few times. It lacks a known antigen. Per-nucleotide qualities are absent, and no much larger clonotype sits a single base away. Set within a cohort of healthcare workers in London, UK, this nested case-control study involved weekly PCR testing of nasopharyngeal swabs along with blood sampling. Between 23 and 31 March 2020, the week of the UK lockdown, healthcare workers were enrolled and then followed up weekly for as long as 16 weeks. The library was made by 5' RACE. TCRdb shows the sequencer as NextSeq 500. The TCR library protocol attached unique molecular identifiers to individual cDNA molecules to correct for sequencing error and PCR bias. TCR alpha and beta chains were both sequenced, and the abundances of alpha and beta sequences in each sample were closely correlated with each other. On the authors' methods: V gene, J gene and CDR3 annotation of TCR sequences was performed with Decombinator V4. Expanded TCRs were defined as changing significantly between any two time points under a Poisson model with p below 0.0001. TCR abundances were normalised to the total number of TCRs sequenced per sample and expressed as counts per million. MAIT TCRs were defined by TRAV1-2 paired with TRAJ12, TRAJ20 or TRAJ33, and iNKT TCRs by TRAV10 paired with TRAJ18. A search of VDJdb, accessed on 1 November 2021, was run for TCRs annotated to CMV, EBV and SARS-CoV-2, with TCRs annotated for multiple antigens excluded. TCRdb passed the public sequencing reads through fastp at Q25 and MiXCR, retaining productive beta sequences. When rows share a CDR3 protein, they turn into one entry using the most common DNA and genes. The V and J calls and clone size are TCRdb's, not the authors'. In all, the sample holds under 25,000 distinct CDR3 sequences, and 4% to 5.5% of those were seen once. The ten largest clones take up around 7.3% of the sample.

General study outcomes and caveats: VDJdb matching was skewed toward anti-spike CD8 responses, so virus-specific expansions were likely underestimated and private and CD4 specificities were missed.

Compared with germline, V lacks 5 bases and J lacks 3 bases; bases without a gene match: 6. The CDR3 contains 16 residues, cysteine and phenylalanine counted. The retained sequence is limited to the CDR3, 48 bases, with the frame set at the first base. The germline V gene supplies CDR1 SGHTA and CDR2 FQGNSA. The sequence is built from TRBV7-2 and TRBJ2-2; TRBD2 aligns with 10 central bases. The sample comprised whole blood. This clonotype was sampled from an adult who was a healthcare worker with PCR-confirmed SARS-CoV-2 infection or an uninfected control (not recorded which). The CDR3 reads as follows: CASSLRSGGDTGELFF. The DNA reads as follows: TGTGCCAGCAGCCTCAGGAGCGGGGGGGACACCGGGGAGCTGTTTTTT.